This TCR beta chain came from a study of blood T cell repertoires in COVID-19. In the study overall: From the United States, Italy and Spain came samples of acute and convalescent COVID-19. Sample material is recorded as cDNA or gDNA derived from T cells, B-cell-depleted T cells, or PBMCs.

Per the authors' pipeline: Estimates of nucleated cell counts were drawn from the amplification of reference gene primers. Measured with immunoSEQ multiplex PCR; TCRdb has only the in-frame clones, and not every one. V, J and clone size are those of that table, while D and trimming were read from the DNA. The sample carries some 19,000 clones, 70% to 85% recorded once. CDR1 and CDR2 (germline): MNHEY, SVGAGI. The CDR3 has 11 residues. V lost 6 bases and J lost 2, with 5 bases in between. The specimen was peripheral blood. This chain joins TRBV6-5 and TRBJ2-7, with D unresolved. The sequence derives from a human donor in a cohort sampled during active COVID-19. The CDR3 DNA is TGTGCCAGCAGCCGGGCCTACGAGCAGTACTTC. This codes for CASSRAYEQYF.